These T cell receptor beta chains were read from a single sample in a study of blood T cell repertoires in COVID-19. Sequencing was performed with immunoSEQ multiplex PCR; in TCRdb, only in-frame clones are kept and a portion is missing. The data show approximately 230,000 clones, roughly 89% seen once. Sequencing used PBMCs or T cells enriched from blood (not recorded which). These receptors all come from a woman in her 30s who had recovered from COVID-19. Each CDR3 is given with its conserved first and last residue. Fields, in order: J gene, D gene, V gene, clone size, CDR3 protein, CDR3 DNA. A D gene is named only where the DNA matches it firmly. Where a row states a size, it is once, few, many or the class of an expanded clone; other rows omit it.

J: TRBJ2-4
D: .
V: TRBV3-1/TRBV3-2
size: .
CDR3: CASSPLSERAKNIQYF
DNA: TGTGCCAGCAGCCCGTTGAGCGAGCGGGCCAAAAACATTCAGTACTTC

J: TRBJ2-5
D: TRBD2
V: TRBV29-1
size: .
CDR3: CSVEAGGLETQYF
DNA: TGCAGCGTTGAGGCGGGAGGGTTAGAGACCCAGTACTTC

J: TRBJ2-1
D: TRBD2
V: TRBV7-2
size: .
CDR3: CASSRLAGENNEQFF
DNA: TGTGCCAGCAGCAGACTAGCGGGAGAGAACAATGAGCAGTTCTTC

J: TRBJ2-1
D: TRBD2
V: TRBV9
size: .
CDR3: CASSALKPTSGRASRHEQFF
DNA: TGTGCCAGCAGCGCGTTGAAACCAACTAGCGGGAGGGCCTCTAGGCATGAGCAGTTCTTC

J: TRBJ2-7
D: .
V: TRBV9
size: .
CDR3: CASSVDLSYEQYF
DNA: TGTGCCAGCAGCGTAGACTTATCCTACGAGCAGTACTTC

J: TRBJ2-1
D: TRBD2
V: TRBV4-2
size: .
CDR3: CASSAELAGGRGEQFF
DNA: TGTGCCAGCAGCGCCGAACTAGCGGGAGGCCGGGGTGAGCAGTTCTTC

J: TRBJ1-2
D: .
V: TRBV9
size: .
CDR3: CASSVAKGEGYTF
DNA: TGTGCCAGCAGCGTAGCTAAAGGGGAAGGCTACACCTTC

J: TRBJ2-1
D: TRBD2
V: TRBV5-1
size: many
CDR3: CASSLLATDEQFF
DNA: TGCGCCAGCAGCCTACTAGCGACGGATGAGCAGTTCTTC

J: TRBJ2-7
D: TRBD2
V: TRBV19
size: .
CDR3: CASSYGTSSSYEQYF
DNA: TGTGCCAGTAGTTACGGGACTAGCAGCTCCTACGAGCAGTACTTC

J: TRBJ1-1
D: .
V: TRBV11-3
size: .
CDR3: CASSGGSDTEAFF
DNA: TGTGCCAGCAGCGGCGGATCCGACACTGAAGCTTTCTTT

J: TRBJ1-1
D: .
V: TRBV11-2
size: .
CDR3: CASSFSGSNTEAFF
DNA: TGTGCCAGCAGCTTCTCAGGGTCGAACACTGAAGCTTTCTTT

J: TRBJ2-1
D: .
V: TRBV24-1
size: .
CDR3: CATSGTRGQFF
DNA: TGTGCCACCAGTGGGACAAGAGGGCAGTTCTTC

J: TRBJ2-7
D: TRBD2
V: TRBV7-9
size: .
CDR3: CASSPPGTSTVLEQYF
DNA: TGTGCCAGCAGCCCCCCCGGGACTAGCACCGTTTTGGAGCAGTACTTC

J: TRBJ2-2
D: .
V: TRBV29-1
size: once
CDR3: CSVEYPGWYTGELFF
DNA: TGCAGCGTTGAATACCCGGGATGGTACACCGGGGAGCTGTTTTTT

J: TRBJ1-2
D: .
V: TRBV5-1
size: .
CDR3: CASRDGTSDYTF
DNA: TGCGCCAGCCGTGACGGGACATCTGATTACACCTTC

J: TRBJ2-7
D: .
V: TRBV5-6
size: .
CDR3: CASSLFYSSYEQYF
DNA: TGTGCCAGCAGCTTATTTTACAGCTCCTACGAGCAGTACTTC

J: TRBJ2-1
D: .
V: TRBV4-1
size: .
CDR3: CASSQSATGNPYNEQFF
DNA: TGCGCCAGCAGCCAAAGCGCTACAGGTAACCCCTACAATGAGCAGTTCTTC

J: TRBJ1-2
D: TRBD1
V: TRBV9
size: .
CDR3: CASEGQGYGYTF
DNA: TGTGCCAGCGAGGGACAGGGGTATGGCTACACCTTC

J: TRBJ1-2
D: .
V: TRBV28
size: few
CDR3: CASSLIGEGGYTF
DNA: TGTGCCAGCAGTCTGATTGGCGAGGGTGGCTACACCTTC

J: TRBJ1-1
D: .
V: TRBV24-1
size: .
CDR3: CATSETQNTEAFF
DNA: TGTGCCACCAGTGAGACTCAGAACACTGAAGCTTTCTTT

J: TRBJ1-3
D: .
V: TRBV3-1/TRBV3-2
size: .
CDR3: CASSQDNSGNTIYF
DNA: TGTGCCAGCAGCCAAGACAACTCTGGAAACACCATATATTTT

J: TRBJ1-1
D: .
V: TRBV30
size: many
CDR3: CAAGDGVNTEAFF
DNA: TGTGCCGCGGGCGACGGTGTGAACACTGAAGCTTTCTTT

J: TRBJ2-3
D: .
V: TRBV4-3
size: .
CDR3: CASSPELREGTDTQYF
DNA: TGCGCCAGCAGCCCGGAGCTCAGGGAGGGCACAGATACGCAGTATTTT

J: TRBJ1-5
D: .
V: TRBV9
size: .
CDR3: CASSGGLNSNQPQHF
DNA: TGTGCCAGCAGCGGAGGACTGAATAGCAATCAGCCCCAGCATTTT

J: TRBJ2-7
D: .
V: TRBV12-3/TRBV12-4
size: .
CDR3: CASRNEGEQYF
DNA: TGTGCCAGCAGAAACGAGGGCGAGCAGTACTTC

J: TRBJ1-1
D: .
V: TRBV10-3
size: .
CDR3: CATDKEGLGTEAFF
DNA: TGTGCCACTGACAAGGAGGGGCTGGGCACTGAAGCTTTCTTT

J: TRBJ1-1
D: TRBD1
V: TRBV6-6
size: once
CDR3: CASSDQGVLNTEAFF
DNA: TGTGCCAGCAGTGACCAGGGGGTTTTGAACACTGAAGCTTTCTTT

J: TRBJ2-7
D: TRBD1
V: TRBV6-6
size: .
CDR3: CASSYSLRGQSYEQYF
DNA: TGTGCCAGCAGTTACTCGCTCAGGGGACAGTCCTACGAGCAGTACTTC

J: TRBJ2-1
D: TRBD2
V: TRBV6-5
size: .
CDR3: CASSGRGDEQFF
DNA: TGTGCCAGTTCGGGGAGGGGCGATGAGCAGTTCTTC

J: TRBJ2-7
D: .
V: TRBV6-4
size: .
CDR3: CASSDHIGDEQYF
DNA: TGTGCCAGCAGTGACCACATAGGGGACGAGCAGTACTTC

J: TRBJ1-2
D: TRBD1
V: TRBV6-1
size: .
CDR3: CASSEAGTGVYGYTF
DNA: TGTGCCAGCAGTGAAGCGGGGACAGGGGTCTATGGCTACACCTTC

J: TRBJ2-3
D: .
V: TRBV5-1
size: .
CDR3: CASRRREQDPDTQYF
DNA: TGCGCCAGCAGGCGCCGGGAGCAAGACCCAGATACGCAGTATTTT

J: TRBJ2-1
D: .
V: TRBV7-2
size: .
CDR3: CASSFGPQGEQFF
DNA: TGTGCCAGCAGCTTCGGACCGCAGGGAGAGCAGTTCTTC

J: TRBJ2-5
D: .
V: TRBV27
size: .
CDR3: CASSRSRGASETQYF
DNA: TGTGCCAGCAGTAGGAGCAGGGGTGCATCAGAGACCCAGTACTTC

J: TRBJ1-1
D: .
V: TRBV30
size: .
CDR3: CAWSEPMTVNTEAFF
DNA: TGTGCCTGGAGCGAACCTATGACAGTTAACACTGAAGCTTTCTTT

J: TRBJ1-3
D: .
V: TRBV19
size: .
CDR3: CASERGTVSGNTIYF
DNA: TGTGCCAGCGAACGGGGAACCGTCTCTGGAAACACCATATATTTT

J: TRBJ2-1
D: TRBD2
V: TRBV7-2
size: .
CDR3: CASAGGSYNEQFF
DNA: TGTGCCAGCGCGGGGGGCTCCTACAATGAGCAGTTCTTC

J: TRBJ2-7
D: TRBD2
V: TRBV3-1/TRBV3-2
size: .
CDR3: CAGRLAGGNPYEQYF
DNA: TGTGCCGGAAGGCTAGCGGGAGGGAATCCCTACGAGCAGTACTTC

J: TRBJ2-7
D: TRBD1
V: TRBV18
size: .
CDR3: CASSPDNRGYYEQYF
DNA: TGTGCCAGCTCACCGGATAACAGGGGCTACTACGAGCAGTACTTC

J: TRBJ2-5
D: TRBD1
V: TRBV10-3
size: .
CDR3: CAISGFRGRETQYF
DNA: TGTGCCATCAGTGGTTTTAGGGGGCGAGAGACCCAGTACTTC